This TCR beta chain was sequenced during a study of radiation and T cells in renal cell carcinoma. Whole-study findings and limits: No pretreatment tumor biopsies were available for baseline clonotypes.

V gave up 2 bases and J gave up 4 bases; unmatched junction bases: 15. The germline gives CDR1 SGHDN, CDR2 FVKESK. The CDR3 has 19 residues. The assay was immunoSEQ multiplex PCR, and TCRdb's table has in-frame clones only and misses some. The profile shows about 170,000 clones, 88% of them singletons. Comments on this clone: Its matching antigen is unknown.

The sample's time point: blood 4 weeks post-SBRT, at nephrectomy. Indicated treatment: 15 Gy SBRT to primary tumor, nephrectomy 4 weeks later. Nephrectomy followed 15 Gy stereotactic body radiation by 4 weeks. This sample comprised blood, obtained from a patient whose treatment included radiotherapy and nephrectomy. This clonotype was obtained from a woman aged 45-59 years with renal cell carcinoma. The chain has TRBV14 and TRBJ2-3; 10 nucleotides align to TRBD2. Here the CDR3 reads CASSQMFQRGGSFADTQYF. The CDR3 nucleotides read TGTGCCAGCAGCCAAATGTTCCAGCGGGGGGGCAGTTTTGCAGATACGCAGTATTTT.